These 26 T cell receptor beta chains came from one sample sequenced in a study of blood T cell repertoires in COVID-19. Produced via immunoSEQ multiplex PCR; TCRdb's table is partial and in-frame only. The sample yields 250,000 to 350,000 clones, approximately 87% seen once. Sequencing input: peripheral blood. Receptors were obtained from a woman aged 50 to 65 who had recovered from COVID-19.

The chain combines TRBV4-3 with TRBJ2-1; unclear D gene. CDR3 size: 17 residues. Germline values: CDR1 LGHNA, CDR2 YSLEER. Trimming took 1 base from V and 7 from J, leaving 20 bases between them. The chain's CDR3 is CASSQGNGRLVGNEQFF. The CDR3, as DNA: TGCGCCAGCAGCCAAGGTAACGGCAGGTTGGTTGGGAATGAGCAGTTCTTC.

The chain recombines TRBV4-3 with TRBJ2-2; maybe TRBD2 (6 bases). This CDR3 has 16 residues. V dropped 0 bases and J dropped 6 bases, with 14 bases sitting between them. The germline CDR1 and CDR2 sequences are LGHNA and YSLEER. In DNA form, the CDR3 reads TGCGCCAGCAGCCAAGATACCGGCGGGGTGGCCGGGGAGCTGTTTTTT. Translation: CASSQDTGGVAGELFF.

J is TRBJ1-6 and V is TRBV7-9; D unresolved. This CDR3 region has 13 residues. The germline gives CDR1 SEHNR, CDR2 FQNEAQ (reference sequence). Trimming pared 5 bases from V and 13 bases from J, leaving 15 bases between. The DNA for the CDR3 is TGTGCCAGCAGCCCCGGGGAATTCCGGCCCCTCCACTTT. Its protein is CASSPGEFRPLHF.

The rearrangement joins TRBV25-1 to TRBJ1-3; D remains unclear. The CDR3 consists of 14 residues. The V and J ends lost 7 bases and 0 bases respectively, with 10 bases between them. Germline V gene data show CDR1 as MGHDK and CDR2 as SYGVNS. The CDR3 region is CASTRGNSGNTIYF. In DNA form, the CDR3 reads TGTGCCAGCACCCGGGGTAACTCTGGAAACACCATATATTTT.

The chain combines TRBV6-5 with TRBJ2-7; 7 bases map to TRBD1. Trimming took 8 bases from V and 2 from J; bases not matched to a gene: 9. Per the germline V gene, CDR1 is MNHEY and CDR2 is SVGAGI. This CDR3 comprises 14 residues. The CDR3 loop reads CASENPGQTYEQYF. Written as DNA, the CDR3 is TGTGCCAGCGAGAACCCGGGACAGACCTACGAGCAGTACTTC.

The gene calls are TRBV30 and TRBJ1-2; TRBD1 matches 8 bases. The CDR3 spans 13 residues. Germline lookup yields CDR1 GTSNPN and CDR2 SVGIG (reference sequence). The V gene end was trimmed by 3 bases and the J gene end by 3 bases; junction bases not matched to a gene: 3. This chain's CDR3 is CAWRDRGDYGYTF. CDR3 coding DNA: TGTGCCTGGAGAGACAGGGGAGACTATGGCTACACCTTC.

V is TRBV19 and J is TRBJ2-5; possibly TRBD2 for D (7 bases). Germline V gene data show CDR1 as LNHDA and CDR2 as SQIVND (reference sequence). Trimming removed 2 bases at V and 1 base at J, with 14 bases between. This CDR3 spans 16 amino acids. In nucleotides, the CDR3 is TGTGCCAGTAGTATACGTTGGGGGGGCGTCCAAGAGACCCAGTACTTC. Protein sequence: CASSIRWGGVQETQYF.

The CDR3 nucleotides are TGCGCCAGCAGCCCTCGGACTCCTAGCACAGATACGCAGTATTTT. It encodes CASSPRTPSTDTQYF. V gene TRBV5-1 combines with J gene TRBJ2-3; the D gene is possibly TRBD2 (5 bases). V shed 4 bases and J shed 0 bases, with 12 bases lying between them. Per the germline V gene, CDR1 is SGHRS and CDR2 is YFSETQ. The CDR3 extends over 15 amino acids. The whole variable domain, filled in from reference TRBV5-1 and TRBJ2-3, reads KAGVTQTPRYLIKTRGQQVTLSCSPISGHRSVSWYQQTPGQGLQFLFEYFSETQRNKGNFPGRFSGRQFSNSRSEMNVSTLELGDSALYLCASSPRTPSTDTQYFGPGTRLTVL.

The rearrangement joins TRBV6-5 to TRBJ1-2; 7 positions agree with TRBD1. The CDR3 runs to 14 residues. Germline V gene data show CDR1 as MNHEY and CDR2 as SVGAGI. Trimming took 7 bases from V and 6 from J; bases not matched to a gene: 11. The CDR3 here is CASTRQGRYNGYTF. DNA for the CDR3: TGTGCCAGCACAAGACAGGGTCGTTATAATGGCTACACCTTC.

The J gene is TRBJ2-7, the V gene TRBV7-3; D is possibly TRBD1 (6 bases). The CDR3 loop spans 13 amino acids. The V end lost 4 bases, the J end lost 5 bases, and 12 bases lay between the germline ends. Germline CDR1 is SGHTA and CDR2 is FQGTGA. The CDR3 nucleotides are TGTGCCAGCAGCTCGACAGGTACGGACGAGCAGTACTTC. Translation gives CASSSTGTDEQYF.

The rearrangement uses TRBV7-9 and TRBJ2-5; a possible D gene is TRBD2 (5 bases). Germline CDR1 SEHNR, CDR2 FQNEAQ (reference sequence). V dropped 3 bases and J dropped 5 bases, with 10 bases sitting between them. The CDR3 has 13 amino acids. CDR3 in amino acids: CASSFPGKETQYF. CDR3 nucleotides: TGTGCCAGCAGCTTCCCGGGGAAGGAGACCCAGTACTTC.

The V and J genes are TRBV6-6 and TRBJ2-5, with 7 bases matching TRBD1. The V and J ends lost 1 base and 4 bases, in that order; junction bases with no gene match: 0. The CDR3 covers 13 residues. The germline V gene has CDR1 MNHNY and CDR2 SVGAGI (reference sequence). CDR3 sequence (DNA): TGTGCCAGCAGTTACTGGACAGGAGAGACCCAGTACTTC. This encodes CASSYWTGETQYF.

The chain recombines TRBV7-7 with TRBJ2-5; perhaps TRBD2 as D (6 bases). This CDR3 spans 15 amino acids. V gave up 1 base and J gave up 5 bases, with 14 bases separating them. Germline assignment: CDR1 SSHAT and CDR2 FNYEAQ (reference sequence). DNA for the CDR3: TGTGCCAGCAGCTTAGGGTCCGGGGGATCGGAGACCCAGTACTTC. Translating gives CASSLGSGGSETQYF.

The chain links TRBV3-1 (or the pseudogene TRBV3-2) to TRBJ1-5; TRBD1 aligns across 7 bases. CDR1 and CDR2 from the germline V gene are LGHDT and YNNKEL (reference sequence). This CDR3 contains 21 residues. The V gene end was trimmed by 6 bases and the J gene end by 0 bases; junction bases not matched to a gene: 23. CDR3 sequence reads: CASRRVSPRDRKCYSNQPQHF. The DNA for the CDR3 is TGTGCCAGCAGACGAGTCTCACCTAGGGACAGAAAGTGTTATAGCAATCAGCCCCAGCATTTT.

CDR3 sequence (DNA): TGTGCCAGCACCACGGGACAGGAGAACTATGGCTACACCTTC. Its translation: CASTTGQENYGYTF. The rearrangement uses TRBV9 and TRBJ1-2, with 8 bases that match TRBD1. J gave up 2 bases and V 6 bases, and 6 bases lay outside the gene matches. Germline-derived CDR1 and CDR2 are SGDLS and YYNGEE. The CDR3 is 14 residues long.

The V gene is TRBV3-1 (or the pseudogene TRBV3-2), the J gene TRBJ2-3; TRBD2 is a possible D gene (6 bases). The CDR3 extends over 14 amino acids. V lost 8 bases, J lost 2 bases, and 14 bases lay in between. CDR1 is LGHDT and CDR2 is YNNKEL in the germline V gene (reference sequence). The CDR3: CASGGSGFTDTQYF. The CDR3 region has the DNA TGTGCCAGCGGGGGTAGCGGTTTCACAGATACGCAGTATTTT.

The chain carries TRBV15 and TRBJ1-1; 7 positions agree with TRBD1. Per the germline V gene, CDR1 is LNHNV and CDR2 is YYDKDF (reference sequence). The CDR3 has 14 residues. Trimming removed 4 bases from V and 1 base from J; junction bases left unmatched: 3. The CDR3, as DNA: TGTGCCACCAGCAAGAACAGGGGGAACACTGAAGCTTTCTTT. Translating it yields CATSKNRGNTEAFF.

The chain joins TRBV6-5 to TRBJ1-1, with D unclear. CDR3 length: 13 residues. V shed 6 bases and J shed 3 bases, with 11 bases lying between them. Germline V gives CDR1 MNHEY, CDR2 SVGAGI. The CDR3 loop is CASSLLQDTEAFF. CDR3 coding DNA: TGTGCCAGCAGCCTATTGCAGGACACTGAAGCTTTCTTT.

This rearrangement joins TRBV10-3 to TRBJ1-1; 10 bases align to TRBD1. With 6 bases clipped from V and 1 base from J, the junction kept 5 bases outside the gene matches. The CDR3 length is 15 residues. Germline V CDR1 and CDR2: ENHRY, SYGVKD. The CDR3 DNA reads as TGTGCCATCAGGGGGGGACAGGGGAAGAACACTGAAGCTTTCTTT. This gives the protein CAIRGGQGKNTEAFF.

This sequence joins TRBV7-2 and TRBJ2-7; TRBD2 might be the D (6 bases). Looked up from germline, CDR1 is SGHTA and CDR2 is FQGNSA. This CDR3 has 15 residues. With 0 bases removed from V and 2 bases from J, the gap between germline ends came to 11 bases. CDR3 nucleotide sequence: TGTGCCAGCAGCTTAGCCCCTAGCGCCACCTACGAGCAGTACTTC. Translating it yields CASSLAPSATYEQYF. The variable domain in full, with the rest retrieved from reference TRBV7-2 and TRBJ2-7, is GAGVSQSPSNKVTEKGKDVELRCDPISGHTALYWYRQSLGQGLEFLIYFQGNSAPDKSGLPSDRFSAERTGGSVSTLTIQRTQQEDSAVYLCASSLAPSATYEQYFGPGTRLTVT.

The V call is TRBV20-1, the J call TRBJ1-1; D call uncertain. With 3 bases removed from V and 7 bases from J, the gap between germline ends came to 12 bases. CDR3 size: 12 residues. Germline lookup yields CDR1 DFQATT and CDR2 SNEGSKA (reference sequence). This CDR3 reads CSASGYPSEAFF. The CDR3, as DNA: TGCAGTGCTAGTGGGTATCCCAGTGAAGCTTTCTTT.

This chain uses TRBV4-2 with TRBJ2-5; D is ambiguous. With 0 bases removed from V and 5 bases from J, the gap between germline ends came to 4 bases. There are 12 residues in the CDR3. Germline CDR1 and CDR2: LGHNA and YNFKEQ. In DNA, the CDR3 is TGTGCCAGCAGCCAAGATCGTGAGACCCAGTACTTC. Residues: CASSQDRETQYF.

V and J are TRBV28 and TRBJ2-1; a possible D gene is TRBD1 (6 bases). The germline V and J ends were trimmed by 6 bases and 9 bases, with 21 bases remaining between them. Germline lookup yields CDR1 MDHEN and CDR2 SYDVKM. This CDR3 region has 15 residues. CDR3: CASSRRQVGGGEQFF. CDR3 DNA sequence: TGTGCCAGCAGCCGTCGACAGGTTGGTGGCGGTGAGCAGTTCTTC.

The gene calls are TRBV6-2 or TRBV6-3 and TRBJ2-7; possibly TRBD2 for D (5 bases). CDR1 is MNHEY and CDR2 is SVGEGT in the germline V gene. Trimming took 1 base from V and 6 from J, leaving 10 bases between them. This CDR3 spans 13 amino acids. The CDR3 region has the DNA TGTGCCAGCAGTTACTATGAGGGTCTCGAGCAGTACTTC. It translates to CASSYYEGLEQYF.

On this clone itself: A much larger clone lies one base from this, so it may be a read error. The V and J genes are TRBV28 and TRBJ1-1, with a possible D match to TRBD1 (6 bases). Germline CDR1 MDHEN, CDR2 SYDVKM. CDR3 length: 13 residues. Trimming shortened V by 3 bases and J by 3 bases, and 8 bases separated the two germline ends. The CDR3 DNA is TGTGCCAGCAGTTTTGGACAGTACACTGAAGCTTTCTTT. This codes for CASSFGQYTEAFF. Filled out from reference TRBV28 and TRBJ1-1, the complete variable domain reads DVKVTQSSRYLVKRTGEKVFLECVQDMDHENMFWYRQDPGLGLRLIYFSYDVKMKEKGDIPEGYSVSREKKERFSLILESASTNQTSMYLCASSFGQYTEAFFGQGTRLTVV.

The V gene is TRBV29-1, the J gene TRBJ1-1; the match to TRBD1 covers 10 bases. This CDR3 spans 12 amino acids. V lost 3 bases and J lost 5; bases outside the gene matches: 0. Germline-derived CDR1 and CDR2 are SQVTM and ANQGSEA. The DNA for the CDR3 is TGCAGCGTTGAGGACAGGGGGACTGAAGCTTTCTTT. Residues: CSVEDRGTEAFF. The variable domain in full, with the rest retrieved from reference TRBV29-1 and TRBJ1-1, is SAVISQKPSRDICQRGTSLTIQCQVDSQVTMMFWYRQQPGQSLTLIATANQGSEATYESGFVIDKFPISRPNLTFSTLTVSNMSPEDSSIYLCSVEDRGTEAFFGQGTRLTVV.